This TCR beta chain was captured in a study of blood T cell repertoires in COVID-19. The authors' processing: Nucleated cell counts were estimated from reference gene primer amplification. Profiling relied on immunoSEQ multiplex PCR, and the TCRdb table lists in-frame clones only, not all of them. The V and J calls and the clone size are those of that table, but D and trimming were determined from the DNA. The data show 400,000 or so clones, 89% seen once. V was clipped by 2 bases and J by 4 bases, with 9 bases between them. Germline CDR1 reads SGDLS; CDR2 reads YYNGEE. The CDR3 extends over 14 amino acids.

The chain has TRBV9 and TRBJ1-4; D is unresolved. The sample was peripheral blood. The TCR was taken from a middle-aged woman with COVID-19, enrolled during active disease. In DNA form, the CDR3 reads TGTGCCAGCAGCGTCGAACCACTTAATGAAAAACTGTTTTTT. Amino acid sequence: CASSVEPLNEKLFF.